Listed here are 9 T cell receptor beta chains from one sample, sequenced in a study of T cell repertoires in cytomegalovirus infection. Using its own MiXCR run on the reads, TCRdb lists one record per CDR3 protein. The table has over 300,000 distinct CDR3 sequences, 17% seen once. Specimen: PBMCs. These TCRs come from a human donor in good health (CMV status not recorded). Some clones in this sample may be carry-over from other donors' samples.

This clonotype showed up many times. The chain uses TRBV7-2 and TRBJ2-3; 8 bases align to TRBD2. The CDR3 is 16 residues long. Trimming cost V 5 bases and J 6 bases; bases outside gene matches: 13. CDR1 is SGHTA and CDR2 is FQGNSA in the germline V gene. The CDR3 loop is CASSRGNSGVGDTQYF. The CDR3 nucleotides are TGTGCCAGCAGCCGTGGAAATAGCGGGGTCGGGGATACGCAGTATTTT.

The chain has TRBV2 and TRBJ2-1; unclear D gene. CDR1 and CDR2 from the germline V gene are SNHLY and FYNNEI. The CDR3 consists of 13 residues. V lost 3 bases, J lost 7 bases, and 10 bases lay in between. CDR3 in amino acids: CASSEIQKNEQFF. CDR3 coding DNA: TGTGCCAGCAGTGAGATACAGAAAAATGAGCAGTTCTTC.

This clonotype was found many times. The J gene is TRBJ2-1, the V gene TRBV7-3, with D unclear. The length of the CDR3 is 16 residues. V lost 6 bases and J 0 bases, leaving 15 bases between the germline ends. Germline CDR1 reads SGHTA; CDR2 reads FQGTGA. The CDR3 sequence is CASSSGPSSSYNEQFF. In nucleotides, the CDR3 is TGTGCCAGCAGTTCAGGACCCTCGAGCTCCTACAATGAGCAGTTCTTC.

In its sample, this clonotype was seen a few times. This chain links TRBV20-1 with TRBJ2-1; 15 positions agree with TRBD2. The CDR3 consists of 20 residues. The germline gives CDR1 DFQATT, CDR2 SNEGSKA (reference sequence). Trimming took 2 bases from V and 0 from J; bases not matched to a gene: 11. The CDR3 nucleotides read TGCAGTGCTAGACGAAGGGGACTAGCGGGGGGAAAGAGCTCCTACAATGAGCAGTTCTTC. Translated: CSARRRGLAGGKSSYNEQFF.

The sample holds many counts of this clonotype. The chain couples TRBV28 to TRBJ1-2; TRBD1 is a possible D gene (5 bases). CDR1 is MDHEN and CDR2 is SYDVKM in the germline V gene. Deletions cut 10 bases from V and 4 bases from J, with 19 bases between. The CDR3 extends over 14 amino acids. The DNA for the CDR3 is TGTGCCACCTCAGGGCTCCAGCGGGTCTATGGCTACACCTTC. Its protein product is CATSGLQRVYGYTF.

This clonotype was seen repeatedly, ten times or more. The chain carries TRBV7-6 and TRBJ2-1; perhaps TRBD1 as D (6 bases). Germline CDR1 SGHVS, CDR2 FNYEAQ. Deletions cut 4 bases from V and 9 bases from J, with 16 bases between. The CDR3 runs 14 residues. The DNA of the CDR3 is TGTGCCAGCAGCTCGCAACAGGGATGGGGTGAGCAGTTCTTC. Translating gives CASSSQQGWGEQFF.

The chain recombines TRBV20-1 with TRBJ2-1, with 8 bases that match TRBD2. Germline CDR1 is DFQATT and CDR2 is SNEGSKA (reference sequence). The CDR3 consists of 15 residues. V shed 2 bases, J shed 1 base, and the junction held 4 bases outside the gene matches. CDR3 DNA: TGCAGTGCTAGAAATAGCGGGGAGTCCTACAATGAGCAGTTCTTC. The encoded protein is CSARNSGESYNEQFF.

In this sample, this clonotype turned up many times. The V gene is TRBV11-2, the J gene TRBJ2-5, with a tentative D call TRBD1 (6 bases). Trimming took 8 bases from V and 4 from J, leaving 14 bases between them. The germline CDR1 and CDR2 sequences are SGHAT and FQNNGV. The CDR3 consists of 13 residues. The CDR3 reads CASGRGGRETQYF. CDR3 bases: TGTGCCAGCGGTCGAGGGGGACGAGAGACCCAGTACTTC.

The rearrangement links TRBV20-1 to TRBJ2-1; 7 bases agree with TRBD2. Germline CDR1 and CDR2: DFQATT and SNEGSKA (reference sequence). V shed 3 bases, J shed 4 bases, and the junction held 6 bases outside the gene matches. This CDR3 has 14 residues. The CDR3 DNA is TGCAGTGCTAGTCGGTGGGGGGGTTACAATGAGCAGTTCTTC. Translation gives CSASRWGGYNEQFF.